This T cell receptor (beta chain) was observed in a study of T cells in Graves' hyperthyroidism and ophthalmopathy. On the study more broadly: Peripheral blood collection took place at initial diagnosis, before any treatment.

At least ten counts were recorded for this clonotype. Its antigen is not known. It was RNA transcripts that yielded the amplified TCR beta CDR3 regions. The HTBI primer set served for first-round RT-PCR of the TCR CDR3. From the multiplex PCR reads, TCRdb called clonotypes with MiXCR, one entry per CDR3 protein. This sample has more than 350,000 distinct CDR3 sequences, with approximately 14% found just once. Study findings and constraints: Blood also carried most thyroid clonotypes expanded above 0.001. The model predicted ophthalmopathy a median around 6.5 months before onset.

Trimming at V came to 3 bases and at J to 7 bases, leaving 18 bases not matched to a gene. CDR1 SGDLS and CDR2 YYNGEE come from the germline V gene. This CDR3 comprises 18 residues. The chain links TRBV9 to TRBJ2-1; TRBD1 aligns across 8 bases. The sequencing input was blood. The TCR was taken from a woman aged 60-70 years with Graves' ophthalmopathy. In DNA, the CDR3 is TGTGCCAGCAGCGCGACAGGGGCGTCGGCGCGGACTCGGAATGAGCAGTTCTTC. Protein sequence: CASSATGASARTRNEQFF.